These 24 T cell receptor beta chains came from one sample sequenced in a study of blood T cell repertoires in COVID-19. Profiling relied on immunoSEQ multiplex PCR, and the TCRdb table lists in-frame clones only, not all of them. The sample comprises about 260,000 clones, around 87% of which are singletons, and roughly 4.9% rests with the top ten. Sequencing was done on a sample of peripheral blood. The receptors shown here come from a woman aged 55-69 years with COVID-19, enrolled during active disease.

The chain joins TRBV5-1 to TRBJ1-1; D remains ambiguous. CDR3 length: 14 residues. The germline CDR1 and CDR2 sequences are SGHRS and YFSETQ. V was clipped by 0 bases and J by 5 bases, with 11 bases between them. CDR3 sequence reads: CASSLAKAATEAFF. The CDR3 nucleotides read TGCGCCAGCAGCTTGGCCAAAGCCGCGACTGAAGCTTTCTTT.

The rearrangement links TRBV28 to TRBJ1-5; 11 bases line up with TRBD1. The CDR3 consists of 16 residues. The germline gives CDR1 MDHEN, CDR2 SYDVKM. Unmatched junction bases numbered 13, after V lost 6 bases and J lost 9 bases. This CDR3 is CASSLPGQGGFGPQHF. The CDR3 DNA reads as TGTGCCAGCAGCCTTCCGGGACAGGGGGGGTTCGGGCCCCAGCATTTT.

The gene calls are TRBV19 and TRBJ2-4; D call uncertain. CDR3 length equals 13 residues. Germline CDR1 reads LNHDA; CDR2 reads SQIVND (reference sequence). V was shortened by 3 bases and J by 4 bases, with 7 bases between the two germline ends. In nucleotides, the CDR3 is TGTGCCAGTAGTATGGGCGATAAAAACATTCAGTACTTC. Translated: CASSMGDKNIQYF.

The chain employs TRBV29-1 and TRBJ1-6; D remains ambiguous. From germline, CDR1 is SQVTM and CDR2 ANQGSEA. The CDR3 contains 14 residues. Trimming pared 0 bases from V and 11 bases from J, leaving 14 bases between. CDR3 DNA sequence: TGCAGCGTTGAAGATCCCCTCGCGGGGACACCCCTCCACTTT. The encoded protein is CSVEDPLAGTPLHF.

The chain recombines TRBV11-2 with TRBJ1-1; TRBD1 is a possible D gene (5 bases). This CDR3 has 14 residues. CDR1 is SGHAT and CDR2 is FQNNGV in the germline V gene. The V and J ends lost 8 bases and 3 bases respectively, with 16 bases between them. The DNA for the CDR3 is TGTGCCAGCGGCAGGGAAGTCGGTGACACTGAAGCTTTCTTT. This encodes CASGREVGDTEAFF.

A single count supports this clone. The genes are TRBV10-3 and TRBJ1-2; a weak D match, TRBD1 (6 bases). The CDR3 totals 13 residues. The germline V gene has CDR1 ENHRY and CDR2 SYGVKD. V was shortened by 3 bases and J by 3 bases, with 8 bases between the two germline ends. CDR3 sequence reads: CAISDSGDYGYTF. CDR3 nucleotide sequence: TGTGCCATCAGTGATTCAGGGGACTATGGCTACACCTTC.

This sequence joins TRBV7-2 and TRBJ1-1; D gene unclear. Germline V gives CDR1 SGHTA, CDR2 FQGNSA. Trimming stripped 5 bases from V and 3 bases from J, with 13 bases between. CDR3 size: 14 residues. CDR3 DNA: TGTGCCAGCAGCCCCAGAGTTCGGGACACTGAAGCTTTCTTT. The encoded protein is CASSPRVRDTEAFF.

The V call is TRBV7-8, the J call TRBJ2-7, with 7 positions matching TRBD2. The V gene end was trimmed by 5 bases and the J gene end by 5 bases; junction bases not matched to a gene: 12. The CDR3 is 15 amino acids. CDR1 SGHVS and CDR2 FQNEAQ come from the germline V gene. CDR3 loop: CASSIPAGGTHEQYF. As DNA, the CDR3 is TGTGCCAGCAGCATCCCAGCCGGGGGGACCCACGAGCAGTACTTC.

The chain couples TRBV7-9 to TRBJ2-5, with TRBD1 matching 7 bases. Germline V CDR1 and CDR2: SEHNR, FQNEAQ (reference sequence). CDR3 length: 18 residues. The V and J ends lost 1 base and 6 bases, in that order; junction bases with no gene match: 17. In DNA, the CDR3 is TGTGCCAGCAGCTTAGACGCACGAAGACAGGGTGATTCGAAGACCCAGTACTTC. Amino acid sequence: CASSLDARRQGDSKTQYF.

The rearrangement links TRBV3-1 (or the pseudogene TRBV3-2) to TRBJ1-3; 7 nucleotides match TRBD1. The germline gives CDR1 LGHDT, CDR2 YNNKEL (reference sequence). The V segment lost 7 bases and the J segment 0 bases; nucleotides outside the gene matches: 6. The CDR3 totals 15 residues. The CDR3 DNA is TGTGCCAGCACCCGAGGACAGGACTCTGGAAACACCATATATTTT. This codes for CASTRGQDSGNTIYF.

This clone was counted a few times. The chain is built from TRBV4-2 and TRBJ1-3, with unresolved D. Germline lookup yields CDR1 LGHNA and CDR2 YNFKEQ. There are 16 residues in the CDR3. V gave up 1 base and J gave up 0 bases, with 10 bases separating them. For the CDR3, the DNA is TGTGCCAGCAGCCAAGTTTATCCACACTCTGGAAACACCATATATTTT. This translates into CASSQVYPHSGNTIYF.

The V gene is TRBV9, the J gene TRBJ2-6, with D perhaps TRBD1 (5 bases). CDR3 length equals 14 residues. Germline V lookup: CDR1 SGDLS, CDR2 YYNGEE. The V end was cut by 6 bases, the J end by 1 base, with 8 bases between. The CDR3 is CASTQGSGANVLTF. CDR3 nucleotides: TGTGCCAGCACCCAGGGATCTGGGGCCAACGTCCTGACTTTC.

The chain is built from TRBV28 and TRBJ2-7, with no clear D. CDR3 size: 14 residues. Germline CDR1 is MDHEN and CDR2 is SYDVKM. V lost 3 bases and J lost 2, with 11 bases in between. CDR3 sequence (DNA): TGTGCCAGCAGTTTGCTTCGAGCCCCCTACGAGCAGTACTTC. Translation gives CASSLLRAPYEQYF.

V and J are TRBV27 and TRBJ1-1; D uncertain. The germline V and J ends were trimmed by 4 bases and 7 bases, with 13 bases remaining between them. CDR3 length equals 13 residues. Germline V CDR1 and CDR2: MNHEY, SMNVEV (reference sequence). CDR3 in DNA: TGTGCCAGCAGTTGGGCGAGAGCTAATGAAGCTTTCTTT. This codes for CASSWARANEAFF.

The CDR3: CASGKQAGVGYEQYF. The CDR3 bases are TGTGCAAGTGGTAAGCAAGCGGGAGTCGGCTACGAGCAGTACTTC. The rearrangement links TRBV7-2 to TRBJ2-7; 8 nucleotides align to TRBD2. The CDR3 extends over 15 amino acids. Per germline, CDR1 SGHTA and CDR2 FQGNSA.

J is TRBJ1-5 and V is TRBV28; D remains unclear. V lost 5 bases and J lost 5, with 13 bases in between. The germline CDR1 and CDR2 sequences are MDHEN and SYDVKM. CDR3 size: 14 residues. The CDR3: CASSGGQTHQPQHF. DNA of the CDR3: TGTGCCAGCAGTGGAGGCCAGACCCATCAGCCCCAGCATTTT.

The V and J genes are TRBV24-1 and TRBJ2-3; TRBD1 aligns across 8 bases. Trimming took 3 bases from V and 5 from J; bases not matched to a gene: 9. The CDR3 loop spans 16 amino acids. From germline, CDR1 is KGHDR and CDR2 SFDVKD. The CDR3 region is CATSDTDWTGLDTQYF. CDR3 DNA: TGTGCCACCAGTGATACGGACTGGACAGGGTTAGATACGCAGTATTTT.

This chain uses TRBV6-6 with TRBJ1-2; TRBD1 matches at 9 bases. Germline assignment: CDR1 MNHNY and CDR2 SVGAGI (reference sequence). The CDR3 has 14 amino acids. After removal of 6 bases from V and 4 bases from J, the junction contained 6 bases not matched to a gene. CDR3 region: CASSAGQGSYGYTF. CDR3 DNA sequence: TGTGCCAGCAGCGCCGGACAGGGGAGCTATGGCTACACCTTC.

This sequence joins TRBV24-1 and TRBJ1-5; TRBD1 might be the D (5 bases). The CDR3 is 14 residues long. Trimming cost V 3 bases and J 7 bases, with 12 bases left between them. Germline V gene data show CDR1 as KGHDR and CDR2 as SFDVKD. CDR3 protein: CATSDGGRVQPQHF. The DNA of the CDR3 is TGTGCCACCAGTGATGGGGGGAGAGTACAGCCCCAGCATTTT.

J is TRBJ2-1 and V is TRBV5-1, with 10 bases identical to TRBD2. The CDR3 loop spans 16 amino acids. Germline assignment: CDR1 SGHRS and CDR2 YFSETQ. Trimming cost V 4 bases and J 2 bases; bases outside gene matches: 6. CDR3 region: CASSPSGGGAYNEQFF. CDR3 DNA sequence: TGCGCCAGCAGCCCTAGCGGGGGAGGGGCCTACAATGAGCAGTTCTTC.

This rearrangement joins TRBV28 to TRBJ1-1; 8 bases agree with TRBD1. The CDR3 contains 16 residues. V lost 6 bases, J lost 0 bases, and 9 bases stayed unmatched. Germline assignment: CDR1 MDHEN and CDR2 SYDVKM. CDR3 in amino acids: CASSPWTGPMNTEAFF. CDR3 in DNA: TGTGCCAGCAGCCCTTGGACAGGGCCCATGAACACTGAAGCTTTCTTT. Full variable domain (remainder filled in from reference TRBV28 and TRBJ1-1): DVKVTQSSRYLVKRTGEKVFLECVQDMDHENMFWYRQDPGLGLRLIYFSYDVKMKEKGDIPEGYSVSREKKERFSLILESASTNQTSMYLCASSPWTGPMNTEAFFGQGTRLTVV.

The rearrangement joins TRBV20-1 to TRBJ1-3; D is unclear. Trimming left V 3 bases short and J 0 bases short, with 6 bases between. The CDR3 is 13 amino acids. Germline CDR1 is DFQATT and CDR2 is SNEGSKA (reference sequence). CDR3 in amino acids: CSASSISGNTIYF. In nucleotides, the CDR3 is TGCAGTGCTAGTTCTATCTCTGGAAACACCATATATTTT.

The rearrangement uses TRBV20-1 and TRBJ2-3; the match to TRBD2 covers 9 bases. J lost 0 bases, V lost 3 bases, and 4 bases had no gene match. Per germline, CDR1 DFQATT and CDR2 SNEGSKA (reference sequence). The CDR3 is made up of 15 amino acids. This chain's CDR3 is CSASLAGRSTDTQYF. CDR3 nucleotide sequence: TGCAGTGCTAGTCTAGCGGGACGTAGCACAGATACGCAGTATTTT.

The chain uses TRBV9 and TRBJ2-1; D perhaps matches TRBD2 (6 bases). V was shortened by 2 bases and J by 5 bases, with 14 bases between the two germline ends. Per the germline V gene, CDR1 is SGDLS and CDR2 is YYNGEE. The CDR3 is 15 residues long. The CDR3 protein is CASSVTGVDNNEQFF. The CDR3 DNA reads TGTGCCAGCAGCGTGACGGGAGTGGATAACAATGAGCAGTTCTTC.